Listed here is a single T cell receptor (beta chain). The target antigen is unknown. Germline V gene sequence: CDR1 MNHEY, CDR2 SVGAGI. This CDR3 region has 15 residues. The V end was cut by 0 bases, the J end by 6 bases, with 14 bases between. These data are taken from a study of graft-versus-host responses after intestinal transplantation. Study as a whole: Uniformly, recipients were administered anti-thymocyte globulin induction with subsequent tacrolimus and steroids for approximately 3 years.

Whole-study findings and limits: Allografts carried high graft-versus-host to host-versus-graft clonal ratios in patients having graft-donor T cell macrochimerism. Researchers found GvH clones in recipient marrow, and some showed up first in ileum or blood.

The table came from immunoSEQ multiplex PCR; TCRdb's copy has only in-frame clones and leaves some out. The table lists about 85,000 clones, roughly 90% of them singletons. The chain links TRBV6-5 to TRBJ1-1, with no clear D. The sequence derives from a human donor who was the organ donor for an intestinal transplant. The sequences come from unstimulated CD8+ T cells sorted from spleen or lymph node cells, collected before transplant. The CDR3 sequence is CASSYSLGRFAEAFF. The CDR3, as DNA: TGTGCCAGCAGTTACTCGCTAGGGCGGTTCGCTGAAGCTTTCTTT.